Sequencing of this T cell receptor (beta chain) was carried out in a study of shared clonotypes between healthy human individuals. Study background: The people who gave samples were a couple of women and a few men aged 18 to 49. Study findings and constraints: Blood was the only sampled material, and tissue repertoires likely differ.

Turning to this clone: Its antigen is unknown.

Naive CD8 isolation took CD45RO-negative cells positively selected for CCR7 and excluded terminally differentiated effector memory CD45RA+ cells. The donor population consisted of healthy HIV-negative adults with no recent acute infections or vaccinations. Per germline, CDR1 MNHEY and CDR2 SMNVEV (reference sequence). The germline V and J ends were trimmed by 6 bases and 5 bases, with 13 bases remaining between them. The CDR3 totals 14 residues. The material for each subset, its genomic DNA, was split evenly across several immunoSEQ plates. Clones were read by immunoSEQ multiplex PCR, and TCRdb kept only the in-frame ones, dropping some. The sample yields roughly 2.1 million clones, approximately 94% seen once.

The sequenced sample was naive CD8+ T cells from PBMCs. This receptor was identified in a man aged 18-30 years in good health. Some clones in this sample may be carry-over from other donors' samples. V gene TRBV27 combines with J gene TRBJ2-2; D is undetermined. CDR3 sequence (DNA): TGTGCCAGCAGACCAACTTTAGCAACCGGGGAGCTGTTTTTT. Protein sequence: CASRPTLATGELFF.